The rows below give T cell receptor beta chains drawn from one sample of a study of blood T cells in healthy people across ages. Using its own MiXCR run on the 5' RACE reads, TCRdb lists one record per CDR3 protein. The data contain 850,000 to 1,000,000 distinct CDR3 sequences, about 48% of them seen just once; the ten biggest clones take up roughly 13%. What was sequenced was blood. These receptors were collected from a man younger than 40 in good health. Both conserved end residues are part of each CDR3. The order of the fields is D gene, V gene, J gene, clone size, CDR3 protein, CDR3 DNA. D genes are given only for firm matches. Clone size, where shown, is once, few, many, or a class for clones that have expanded.

d_gene: -
v_gene: TRBV20-1
j_gene: TRBJ1-1
abundance: -
CDR3aa: CSARDYLLDTEAFF
CDR3nt: TGCAGTGCTCGGGACTACCTTTTGGACACTGAAGCTTTCTTT

d_gene: -
v_gene: TRBV7-9
j_gene: TRBJ1-4
abundance: few
CDR3aa: CASSPRDHLEGKLFF
CDR3nt: TGTGCCAGCAGCCCCCGGGACCACCTGGAGGGAAAACTGTTTTTT

d_gene: -
v_gene: TRBV4-2
j_gene: TRBJ2-5
abundance: -
CDR3aa: CASSQEWQPQETQYF
CDR3nt: TGTGCCAGCAGCCAAGAATGGCAGCCTCAAGAGACCCAGTACTTC

d_gene: -
v_gene: TRBV10-3
j_gene: TRBJ2-5
abundance: -
CDR3aa: CAISVGLRETQYF
CDR3nt: TGTGCCATCAGTGTTGGGCTACGAGAGACCCAGTACTTC

d_gene: TRBD1
v_gene: TRBV20-1
j_gene: TRBJ2-1
abundance: few
CDR3aa: CSARRATGVNNEQFF
CDR3nt: TGCAGTGCTAGACGAGCGACAGGGGTTAACAATGAGCAGTTCTTC

d_gene: -
v_gene: TRBV20-1
j_gene: TRBJ1-2
abundance: few
CDR3aa: CSARSRGGDYGYTF
CDR3nt: TGCAGTGCTAGATCTCGGGGGGGCGACTATGGCTACACCTTC

d_gene: -
v_gene: TRBV4-3
j_gene: TRBJ1-5
abundance: -
CDR3aa: CASSQEWNSNQPQHF
CDR3nt: TGCGCCAGCAGCCAAGAATGGAATAGCAATCAGCCCCAGCATTTT

d_gene: TRBD1
v_gene: TRBV5-6
j_gene: TRBJ1-5
abundance: -
CDR3aa: CASSATGDQPQHF
CDR3nt: TGTGCCAGCAGCGCGACAGGGGATCAGCCCCAGCATTTT

d_gene: TRBD1
v_gene: TRBV4-1
j_gene: TRBJ2-7
abundance: few
CDR3aa: CASSQGRQGAVYEQYF
CDR3nt: TGCGCCAGCAGCCAAGGTCGACAGGGGGCGGTTTACGAGCAGTACTTC

d_gene: TRBD2
v_gene: TRBV7-2
j_gene: TRBJ2-1
abundance: -
CDR3aa: CASSFGGGVDEQFF
CDR3nt: TGTGCCAGCAGCTTCGGGGGGGGCGTGGATGAGCAGTTCTTC

d_gene: TRBD1
v_gene: TRBV10-3
j_gene: TRBJ1-5
abundance: -
CDR3aa: CATRDSHSNQPQHF
CDR3nt: TGTGCCACGCGGGACAGTCATAGCAATCAGCCCCAGCATTTT

d_gene: TRBD1
v_gene: TRBV9
j_gene: TRBJ2-7
abundance: -
CDR3aa: CASSVGDRGSYEQYF
CDR3nt: TGTGCCAGCAGCGTAGGGGACAGGGGTTCCTACGAGCAGTACTTC

d_gene: -
v_gene: TRBV6-1
j_gene: TRBJ1-5
abundance: -
CDR3aa: CASSSPGAISNQPQHF
CDR3nt: TGTGCCAGCTCCAGTCCGGGGGCTATTAGCAATCAGCCCCAGCATTTT

d_gene: TRBD1
v_gene: TRBV7-9
j_gene: TRBJ1-1
abundance: few
CDR3aa: CASSEQGANTEAFF
CDR3nt: TGTGCCAGCAGCGAACAGGGGGCGAACACTGAAGCTTTCTTT

d_gene: -
v_gene: TRBV20-1
j_gene: TRBJ2-1
abundance: many
CDR3aa: CSARNGGGRMNEQFF
CDR3nt: TGCAGTGCTAGAAACGGCGGGGGCCGGATGAATGAGCAGTTCTTC

d_gene: TRBD1
v_gene: TRBV4-2
j_gene: TRBJ2-3
abundance: few
CDR3aa: CASSQVLTRDSFSTDTQYF
CDR3nt: TGTGCCAGCAGCCAAGTTCTGACCCGGGACAGTTTTAGCACAGATACGCAGTATTTT

d_gene: -
v_gene: TRBV20-1
j_gene: TRBJ2-4
abundance: -
CDR3aa: CSARVVGPRNEQYF
CDR3nt: TGCAGTGCTAGAGTAGTAGGGCCGCGGAATGAGCAGTACTTC

d_gene: TRBD2
v_gene: TRBV4-2
j_gene: TRBJ2-4
abundance: -
CDR3aa: CASSQPREGNIQYF
CDR3nt: TGTGCCAGCAGCCAACCTCGGGAGGGAAACATTCAGTACTTC

d_gene: -
v_gene: TRBV27
j_gene: TRBJ2-7
abundance: -
CDR3aa: CASTPGTPSSYEQYF
CDR3nt: TGTGCCAGCACCCCCGGGACACCGAGCTCCTACGAGCAGTACTTC

d_gene: -
v_gene: TRBV27
j_gene: TRBJ2-4
abundance: -
CDR3aa: CASSFSAQAKNIQYF
CDR3nt: TGTGCCAGCAGTTTCTCCGCCCAAGCCAAAAACATTCAGTACTTC

d_gene: TRBD1
v_gene: TRBV6-5
j_gene: TRBJ2-7
abundance: -
CDR3aa: CASSKQGVDSLRQYF
CDR3nt: TGTGCCAGCAGTAAACAGGGGGTCGACAGTCTACGACAGTACTTC

d_gene: TRBD2
v_gene: TRBV9
j_gene: TRBJ2-1
abundance: -
CDR3aa: CASSVEASGTYNEQFF
CDR3nt: TGTGCCAGCAGCGTAGAAGCTAGCGGGACCTACAATGAGCAGTTCTTC

d_gene: -
v_gene: TRBV4-1
j_gene: TRBJ1-2
abundance: -
CDR3aa: CASSQDGVQYGYTF
CDR3nt: TGCGCCAGCAGCCAAGATGGGGTTCAGTATGGCTACACCTTC

d_gene: TRBD1
v_gene: TRBV28
j_gene: TRBJ2-7
abundance: few
CDR3aa: CASSAGTGGVPYEQYF
CDR3nt: TGTGCCAGCAGCGCCGGGACAGGGGGTGTCCCCTACGAGCAGTACTTC

d_gene: TRBD1
v_gene: TRBV20-1
j_gene: TRBJ2-2
abundance: -
CDR3aa: CSVPSGAGGGPGELFF
CDR3nt: TGCAGTGTTCCTTCAGGGGCAGGGGGTGGGCCCGGGGAGCTGTTTTTT

d_gene: -
v_gene: TRBV5-1
j_gene: TRBJ1-1
abundance: -
CDR3aa: CASNSDGGRGTEAFF
CDR3nt: TGCGCCAGCAACTCTGACGGGGGGCGCGGGACTGAAGCTTTCTTT

d_gene: -
v_gene: TRBV30
j_gene: TRBJ1-1
abundance: few
CDR3aa: CAWTTGLVNTEAFF
CDR3nt: TGTGCCTGGACGACGGGGCTGGTGAACACTGAAGCTTTCTTT

d_gene: -
v_gene: TRBV28
j_gene: TRBJ2-3
abundance: few
CDR3aa: CASSGSTATQYF
CDR3nt: TGTGCCAGCAGTGGATCGACAGCCACGCAGTATTTT

d_gene: TRBD2
v_gene: TRBV6-1
j_gene: TRBJ2-4
abundance: -
CDR3aa: CASSDGLAIGAKNIQYF
CDR3nt: TGTGCCAGCAGTGACGGACTAGCTATTGGGGCCAAAAACATTCAGTACTTC

d_gene: TRBD2
v_gene: TRBV29-1
j_gene: TRBJ2-7
abundance: once
CDR3aa: CSVKSGGAGYEQYF
CDR3nt: TGCAGCGTGAAGAGCGGGGGGGCCGGTTACGAGCAGTACTTC

d_gene: TRBD2
v_gene: TRBV28
j_gene: TRBJ2-3
abundance: few
CDR3aa: CASSLVTSGGSTDTQYF
CDR3nt: TGTGCCAGCAGTTTAGTTACTAGCGGGGGCAGCACAGATACGCAGTATTTT

d_gene: TRBD1
v_gene: TRBV5-1
j_gene: TRBJ2-7
abundance: few
CDR3aa: CASSYGQGADEQYF
CDR3nt: TGCGCCAGCAGCTATGGACAGGGGGCCGACGAGCAGTACTTC

d_gene: TRBD1
v_gene: TRBV4-1
j_gene: TRBJ2-1
abundance: -
CDR3aa: CASSQDLSGGTGKFF
CDR3nt: TGCGCCAGCAGCCAAGATCTATCGGGTGGGACAGGGAAGTTCTTC

d_gene: TRBD1
v_gene: TRBV27
j_gene: TRBJ2-7
abundance: once
CDR3aa: CASSPDRDRAYEQYF
CDR3nt: TGTGCCAGCAGTCCAGACCGGGACAGGGCCTACGAGCAGTACTTC

d_gene: -
v_gene: TRBV12-3/TRBV12-4
j_gene: TRBJ1-4
abundance: many
CDR3aa: CASSLRGGGEKLFF
CDR3nt: TGTGCCAGCAGTTTAAGAGGGGGGGGTGAAAAACTGTTTTTT

d_gene: -
v_gene: TRBV28
j_gene: TRBJ2-7
abundance: few
CDR3aa: CASSFSTYEQYF
CDR3nt: TGTGCCAGCAGTTTTTCTACCTACGAGCAGTACTTC

d_gene: TRBD1
v_gene: TRBV7-2
j_gene: TRBJ2-3
abundance: -
CDR3aa: CASSPGTGVDGTQYF
CDR3nt: TGTGCCAGCAGCCCAGGGACAGGGGTCGATGGTACGCAGTATTTT

d_gene: TRBD2
v_gene: TRBV7-2
j_gene: TRBJ2-6
abundance: -
CDR3aa: CASSLGPSGFGANVLTF
CDR3nt: TGTGCCAGCAGCTTAGGGCCTAGCGGGTTTGGGGCCAACGTCCTGACTTTC

d_gene: -
v_gene: TRBV12-3/TRBV12-4
j_gene: TRBJ2-7
abundance: -
CDR3aa: CASSQPGLTGYEQYF
CDR3nt: TGTGCCAGCAGCCAACCCGGACTCACGGGATACGAGCAGTACTTC